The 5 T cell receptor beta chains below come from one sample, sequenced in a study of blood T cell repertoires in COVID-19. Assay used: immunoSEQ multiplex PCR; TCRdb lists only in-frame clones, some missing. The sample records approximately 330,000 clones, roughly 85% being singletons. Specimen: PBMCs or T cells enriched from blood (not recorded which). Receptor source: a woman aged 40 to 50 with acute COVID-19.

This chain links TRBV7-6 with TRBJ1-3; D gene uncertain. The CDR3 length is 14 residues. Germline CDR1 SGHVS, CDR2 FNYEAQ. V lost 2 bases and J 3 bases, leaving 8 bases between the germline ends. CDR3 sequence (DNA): TGTGCCAGCAGCTTATCGGTAGATGGAAACACCATATATTTT. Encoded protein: CASSLSVDGNTIYF.

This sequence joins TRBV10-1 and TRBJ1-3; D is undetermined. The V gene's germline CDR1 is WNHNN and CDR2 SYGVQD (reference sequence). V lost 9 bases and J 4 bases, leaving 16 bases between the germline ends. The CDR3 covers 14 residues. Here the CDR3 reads CARREPSSGNTIYF. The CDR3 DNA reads TGCGCCAGAAGGGAGCCCTCTTCCGGAAACACCATATATTTT.

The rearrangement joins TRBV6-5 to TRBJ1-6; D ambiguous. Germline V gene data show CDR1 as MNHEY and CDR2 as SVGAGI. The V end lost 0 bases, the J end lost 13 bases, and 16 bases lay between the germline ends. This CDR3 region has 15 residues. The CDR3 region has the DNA TGTGCCAGCAGTTACTCGCGAAATTCGGCGGGGCCCCTCCACTTT. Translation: CASSYSRNSAGPLHF.

CDR3 in DNA: TGCGCCAGCAGCCAAGATAAAGGGGGTACTCTCAGAAACACCATATATTTT. Translation gives CASSQDKGGTLRNTIYF. The chain carries TRBV4-3 and TRBJ1-3, with D possibly TRBD1 on 6 matching bases. Germline lookup yields CDR1 LGHNA and CDR2 YSLEER. Trimming took off 0 bases at V and 5 bases at J, with 17 bases between the two ends. The CDR3 contains 17 residues.

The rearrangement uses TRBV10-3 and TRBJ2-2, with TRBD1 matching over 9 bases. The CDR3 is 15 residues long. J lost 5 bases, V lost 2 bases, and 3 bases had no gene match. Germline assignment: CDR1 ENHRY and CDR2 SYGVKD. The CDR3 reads CAISEAGTGTGELFF. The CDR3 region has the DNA TGTGCCATCAGTGAGGCGGGGACAGGGACCGGGGAGCTGTTTTTT.